This T cell receptor beta chain was recovered during a study of early T cells in non-severe SARS-CoV-2 infection. Looking at the study overall: Chains stayed unpaired after sequencing of bulk RNA from unsorted whole blood. The study's findings and limits: Anti-spike CD8 responses were favored by VDJdb matching, which missed private and CD4 specificities.

Comment on this clonotype: No antigen is known for it.

Per germline, CDR1 KGHSH and CDR2 LQKENI. V was cut by 6 bases and J by 3 bases, with 14 bases left in between. CDR3 size: 14 residues. As part of library construction, unique molecular identifiers were attached to individual cDNA molecules. TCRdb redid the calling of the 5' RACE reads with MiXCR, one entry per CDR3 protein. Here the sample spans tens of thousands of distinct CDR3 sequences, 12% being singletons. The sample consisted of whole blood. This TCR derives from an adult who was a healthcare worker with PCR-confirmed SARS-CoV-2 infection or an uninfected control (not recorded which). The chain has TRBV18 and TRBJ1-2, with a tentative D call TRBD1 (6 bases). CDR3 bases: TGTGCCAGCTCCGGCTCGGACAGATACTATGGCTACACCTTC. This encodes CASSGSDRYYGYTF.